The 23 T cell receptor beta chains reported below all come from one sample, sequenced in a study of cytomegalovirus exposure and HLA in healthy donors. Both 60 Vbeta primers and 13 Jbeta primers went into the PCR. This table comes from immunoSEQ multiplex PCR, and its TCRdb copy is limited to in-frame clones, with some not included. This repertoire shows approximately 210,000 clones, nearly 80% found once; its top ten account for over 1.5%. The sequenced sample consisted of PBMCs. The receptors were sampled from a male donor in good health and CMV-seronegative.

The V call is TRBV29-1, the J call TRBJ2-7; 8 positions match TRBD1. The V gene end was trimmed by 3 bases and the J gene end by 2 bases; junction bases not matched to a gene: 3. This CDR3 has 13 amino acids. CDR1 is SQVTM, CDR2 ANQGSEA, per germline. The DNA for the CDR3 is TGCAGCGTTGAGGACAGGGTGGCCTACGAGCAGTACTTC. It is translated as CSVEDRVAYEQYF.

This chain links TRBV11-2 with TRBJ2-5; the D gene is possibly TRBD1 (5 bases). The J call is in doubt because the DNA end fits TRBJ2-7 better. Germline V lookup: CDR1 SGHAT, CDR2 FQNNGV. CDR3 length equals 12 residues. As DNA, the CDR3 is TGTGCCAGCAGCCAAGGGGCCCACGAGCAGTACTTC. It specifies CASSQGAHEQYF.

Of note for this clone: The sample holds other DNA sequences that translate to the same CDR3. CDR3: CASSPLTSYEQYF. CDR3 in DNA: TGTGCCAGCAGTCCTCTTACATCCTACGAGCAGTACTTC. The V gene is TRBV27, the J gene TRBJ2-7; D remains unclear. Deletions cut 5 bases from V and 1 base from J, with 9 bases between. Germline assignment: CDR1 MNHEY and CDR2 SMNVEV (reference sequence). The CDR3 contains 13 residues.

This clone occurred a few times. The chain recombines TRBV5-6 with TRBJ2-7; D is undetermined. The length of the CDR3 is 13 residues. Deletions cut 0 bases from V and 0 bases from J, with 4 bases between. Germline V lookup: CDR1 SGHDT, CDR2 YYEEEE. The CDR3 DNA sequence: TGTGCCAGCAGCTTGGGGAGCTCCTACGAGCAGTACTTC. Translating it yields CASSLGSSYEQYF.

J is TRBJ2-1 and V is TRBV6-4; TRBD1 aligns across 11 bases. J gave up 6 bases and V 2 bases, and 0 bases lay outside the gene matches. Germline loops: CDR1 MRHNA, CDR2 SNTAGT. This CDR3 contains 14 residues. The CDR3 DNA follows: TGTGCCAGCAGTGACGGGACAGGGGGCAATGAGCAGTTCTTC. Translation gives CASSDGTGGNEQFF.

The V call is TRBV4-2, the J call TRBJ2-4; 11 bases match TRBD1. CDR1 is LGHNA and CDR2 is YNFKEQ in the germline V gene. V dropped 1 base and J dropped 8; count of bases not matched to a gene: 10. The CDR3 extends over 17 amino acids. The DNA for the CDR3 is TGTGCCAGCAGCCAAGTGACGCTCGGGACAGGGGGAGACATTCAGTACTTC. The encoded protein is CASSQVTLGTGGDIQYF.

This clone was observed a few times. This sequence joins TRBV9 and TRBJ1-2, with D unresolved. Germline V gene data show CDR1 as SGDLS and CDR2 as YYNGEE. There are 11 residues in the CDR3. Trimming pared 4 bases from V and 8 bases from J, leaving 9 bases between. The CDR3 DNA reads TGTGCCAGCAGCTTCGGCGGGGGCTACACCTTC. Its translation is CASSFGGGYTF.

This clone is medium-sized within its sample. This chain connects TRBV6-4 to TRBJ2-3; 10 bases match TRBD1. The V gene's germline CDR1 is MRHNA and CDR2 SNTAGT. V was pared by 0 bases and J by 4 bases, with 1 base of the junction left unmatched. The CDR3 sequence is 15 residues long. DNA of the CDR3: TGTGCCAGCAGTGACTCGACAGGGGGCGCAGATACGCAGTATTTT. It encodes CASSDSTGGADTQYF.

V is TRBV5-6 and J is TRBJ2-5, with D possibly being TRBD1 (6 bases). The CDR3 runs to 16 residues. The V end lost 3 bases, the J end lost 5 bases, and 20 bases lay between the germline ends. CDR1 and CDR2 from the germline V gene are SGHDT and YYEEEE. In DNA form, the CDR3 reads TGTGCCAGCAGCTCCGAGATCAGGGGAAGGGCGGAGACCCAGTACTTC. It codes for CASSSEIRGRAETQYF.

This chain connects TRBV4-2 to TRBJ1-3; unclear D gene. CDR1 is LGHNA and CDR2 is YNFKEQ in the germline V gene. CDR3 size: 16 residues. V was clipped by 3 bases and J by 0 bases, with 12 bases between them. The chain's CDR3 is CASSQIQQDSGNTIYF. Here the CDR3 DNA reads TGTGCCAGCAGCCAGATACAGCAAGACTCTGGAAACACCATATATTTT.

V gene TRBV29-1 combines with J gene TRBJ2-7, with 9 nucleotides matching TRBD2. Trimming cost V 4 bases and J 3 bases; bases outside gene matches: 10. This CDR3 region has 15 residues. CDR1 is SQVTM and CDR2 is ANQGSEA in the germline V gene. In DNA form, the CDR3 reads TGCAGCGTTGGCTGGCGAGCGGGGGGACTCTACGAGCAGTACTTC. As protein: CSVGWRAGGLYEQYF.

CDR3 bases: TGTGCCAGCAGCCGCCGGGGGACTAGCGGGAGCAACGAGCAGTACTTC. This translates into CASSRRGTSGSNEQYF. The chain couples TRBV7-6 to TRBJ2-7; 14 bases map to TRBD2. This CDR3 has 16 amino acids. J was trimmed by 5 bases and V by 5 bases; bases with no gene match: 8. Germline CDR1 and CDR2: SGHVS and FNYEAQ.

This rearrangement joins TRBV30 to TRBJ1-1; tentative D call: TRBD1 (5 bases). The V gene lost 2 bases and the J gene lost 9 bases, with 10 bases spanning the gap. The CDR3 loop spans 11 amino acids. Germline CDR1 reads GTSNPN; CDR2 reads SVGIG (reference sequence). CDR3 in DNA: TGTGCCTGGAGTCAGGGTAGTCAAGCTTTCTTT. It translates to CAWSQGSQAFF.

The chain employs TRBV19 and TRBJ1-2; no clear D gene. Trimming took 5 bases from V and 0 from J, leaving 13 bases between them. The CDR3 runs to 15 residues. CDR1 is LNHDA and CDR2 is SQIVND in the germline V gene (reference sequence). This CDR3 is CASSLDFLANYGYTF. The CDR3 DNA follows: TGTGCCAGTAGTCTGGACTTCTTAGCTAACTATGGCTACACCTTC.

There are a few counts of this clone. This specimen includes other DNA sequences encoding the same CDR3. The chain couples TRBV25-1 to TRBJ2-3; TRBD2 matches 11 bases. V lost 3 bases to trimming and J lost 0 bases; unmatched junction nucleotides: 2. Germline assignment: CDR1 MGHDK and CDR2 SYGVNS. The CDR3 has 16 residues. The CDR3: CASSERTSGSTDTQYF. The CDR3 DNA sequence: TGTGCCAGCAGTGAGAGGACTAGCGGGAGCACAGATACGCAGTATTTT.

This clone has just a few counts. The chain carries TRBV19 and TRBJ1-3; possibly TRBD1 for D (5 bases). Per the germline V gene, CDR1 is LNHDA and CDR2 is SQIVND (reference sequence). The CDR3 covers 15 residues. Trimming pared 7 bases from V and 0 bases from J, leaving 13 bases between. The CDR3 DNA sequence: TGTGCCAGTAATTCTTACAGGAGCTCTGGAAACACCATATATTTT. Translated, it gives CASNSYRSSGNTIYF.

This clone was recorded a few times. CDR3 DNA: TGTGCCAGCTGGGGACAATCCCCCTACGAGCAGTACTTC. This sequence encodes CASWGQSPYEQYF. V usage is TRBV7-3 and J usage is TRBJ2-7; tentatively, D is TRBD1 (6 bases). CDR1 is SGHTA, CDR2 FQGTGA, per germline. This CDR3 spans 13 amino acids. The V and J ends lost 8 bases and 2 bases respectively, with 13 bases between them.

The chain joins TRBV6-4 to TRBJ2-1; 8 nucleotides match TRBD2. The J segment lost 4 bases and the V segment lost 3 bases, leaving 2 bases of the junction unmatched. The CDR3 totals 14 residues. CDR1 and CDR2 (germline): MRHNA, SNTAGT. The CDR3 region is CASSEVAGYNEQFF. CDR3 DNA: TGTGCCAGCAGTGAGGTAGCGGGGTACAATGAGCAGTTCTTC.

The V and J genes are TRBV5-6 and TRBJ2-7; 7 nucleotides agree with TRBD2. Per germline, CDR1 SGHDT and CDR2 YYEEEE. The CDR3 consists of 14 residues. Trimming at V came to 4 bases and at J to 6 bases, leaving 10 bases not matched to a gene. CDR3 in amino acids: CASSQGGVIFEQYF. CDR3 nucleotide sequence: TGTGCCAGCAGCCAGGGAGGGGTTATTTTCGAGCAGTACTTC.

This sequence joins TRBV27 and TRBJ2-1; 8 bases are a match to TRBD1. This CDR3 contains 15 residues. CDR1 is MNHEY and CDR2 is SMNVEV in the germline V gene (reference sequence). J was trimmed by 3 bases and V by 5 bases; bases with no gene match: 6. The CDR3 here is CASSNGQGGYNEQFF. The CDR3 region has the DNA TGTGCCAGCAGTAACGGACAGGGAGGCTACAATGAGCAGTTCTTC.

The rearrangement joins TRBV19 to TRBJ2-7; 12 positions agree with TRBD1. V lost 6 bases and J lost 5; bases outside the gene matches: 8. The CDR3 spans 15 residues. Looked up from germline, CDR1 is LNHDA and CDR2 is SQIVND (reference sequence). CDR3: CASSRGGQGAHEQYF. CDR3 coding DNA: TGTGCCAGTAGCCGAGGGGGACAGGGGGCCCACGAGCAGTACTTC.

The genes are TRBV30 and TRBJ1-5, with TRBD1 as a possible D gene (6 bases). This CDR3 is built from 10 residues. The germline V gene encodes CDR1 GTSNPN and CDR2 SVGIG (reference sequence). The CDR3 protein is CRGARQPQHF. CDR3 DNA: TGTCGGGGGGCTAGGCAGCCCCAGCATTTT. Supplemented by reference TRBV30 and TRBJ1-5, the full variable domain reads SQTIHQWPATLVQPVGSPLSLECTVEGTSNPNLYWYRQAAGRGLQLLFYSVGIGQISSEVPQNLSASRPQDRQFILSSKKLLLSDSGFYLCRGARQPQHFGDGTRLSIL.

This chain uses TRBV2 with TRBJ2-1, with 9 nucleotides matching TRBD1. This CDR3 is built from 14 residues. V gave up 7 bases and J gave up 7 bases; unmatched junction bases: 8. CDR1 is SNHLY, CDR2 FYNNEI, per germline. The DNA of the CDR3 is TGTGCCAGCAACCGGGACAGGGTAAAGAATGAGCAGTTCTTC. It codes for CASNRDRVKNEQFF.